One TCR beta chain is described in this entry. This specimen comes from a study of shared clonotypes between healthy human individuals. Overall study: The donor pool was made up of a couple of women and a few men aged 18 to 49.

Germline V gene data show CDR1 as SGHTA and CDR2 as FQGTGA. V was trimmed by 0 bases and J by 7 bases, leaving 9 bases between them. The CDR3 has 13 amino acids. At deep level, the assay was performed. Some clones are missing from TCRdb's copy, which holds only in-frame ones; the method was immunoSEQ multiplex PCR. This table holds roughly 700,000 clones, less than 95% found once. This receptor was taken from a man aged 18 to 35 in good health. Some clones in this sample may be carry-over from other donors' samples. The sample consisted of memory CD8+ T cells from PBMCs. Documented subset: CD45RO+ cells pooled with CCR7-negative TemRA cells. The chain is built from TRBV7-3 and TRBJ1-1; unclear D gene. This chain's CDR3 is CASSLTVSSEAFF. The CDR3 coding sequence is TGTGCCAGCAGCTTAACAGTCAGCAGTGAAGCTTTCTTT.